The clone carrying this TCR beta chain occurred many times. The data derive from a study of low-dose radiotherapy and immunotherapy resistance in tumors. TRAV- and TRBV-specific primers, spanning alpha and beta chains, primed first-strand cDNA. For amplifying TCRs, the PCR ran for about 20 cycles with Phusion, which was used together with a constant-region primer and the adapter on the V primers. Each CDR3 protein gets one entry after TCRdb re-called the reads with MiXCR. The profile shows 75,000 to 95,000 distinct CDR3 sequences, under 10% of them singletons. Specified time point: before trial treatment. Each eligible patient had an advanced solid tumor, and these tumors lacked tumor-infiltrating lymphocytes. The clonotype originates from a male donor with prostate cancer. Sequences were derived from PBMCs, sampled before treatment.

DNA of the CDR3: TGTGCCAGCACCATAATGAACTATGGCTACACCTTC. Translated, it gives CASTIMNYGYTF. The chain is built from TRBV6-6 and TRBJ1-2; no clear D gene. Germline values: CDR1 MNHNY, CDR2 SVGAGI (reference sequence). The CDR3 runs 12 residues. Trimming cost V 7 bases and J 2 bases, with 8 bases left between them.